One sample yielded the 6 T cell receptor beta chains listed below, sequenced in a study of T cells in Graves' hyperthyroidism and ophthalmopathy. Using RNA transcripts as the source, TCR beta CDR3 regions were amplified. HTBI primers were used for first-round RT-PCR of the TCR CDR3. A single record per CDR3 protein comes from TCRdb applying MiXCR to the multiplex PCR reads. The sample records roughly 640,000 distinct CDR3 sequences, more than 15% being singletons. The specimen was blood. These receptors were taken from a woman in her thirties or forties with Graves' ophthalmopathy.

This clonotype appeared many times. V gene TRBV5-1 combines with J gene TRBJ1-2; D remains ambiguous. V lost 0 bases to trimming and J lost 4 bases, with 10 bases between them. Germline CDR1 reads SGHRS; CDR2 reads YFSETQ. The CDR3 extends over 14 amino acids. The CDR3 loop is CASSLEADVYGYTF. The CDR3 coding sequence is TGCGCCAGCAGCTTGGAAGCAGACGTCTATGGCTACACCTTC.

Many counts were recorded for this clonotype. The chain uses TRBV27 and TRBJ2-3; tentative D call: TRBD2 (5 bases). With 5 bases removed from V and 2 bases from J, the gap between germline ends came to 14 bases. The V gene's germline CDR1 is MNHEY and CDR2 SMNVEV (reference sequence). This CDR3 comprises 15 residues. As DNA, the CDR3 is TGTGCCAGCAGTCCTCGCGGGCTTCCCACAGATACGCAGTATTTT. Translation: CASSPRGLPTDTQYF.

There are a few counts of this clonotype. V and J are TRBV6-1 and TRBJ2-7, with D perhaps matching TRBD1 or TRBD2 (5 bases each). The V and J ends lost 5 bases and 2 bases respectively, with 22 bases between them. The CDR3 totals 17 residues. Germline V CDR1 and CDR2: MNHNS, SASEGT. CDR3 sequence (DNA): TGTGCCAGCAGTTCTAGGGGACCGACGGGACCGCCCTACGAGCAGTACTTC. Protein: CASSSRGPTGPPYEQYF.

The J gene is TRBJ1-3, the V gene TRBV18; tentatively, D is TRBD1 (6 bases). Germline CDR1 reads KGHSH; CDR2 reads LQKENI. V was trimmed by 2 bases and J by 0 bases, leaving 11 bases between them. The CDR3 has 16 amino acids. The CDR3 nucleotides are TGTGCCAGCTCACCAGACAGGCAAGACTCTGGAAACACCATATATTTT. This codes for CASSPDRQDSGNTIYF.

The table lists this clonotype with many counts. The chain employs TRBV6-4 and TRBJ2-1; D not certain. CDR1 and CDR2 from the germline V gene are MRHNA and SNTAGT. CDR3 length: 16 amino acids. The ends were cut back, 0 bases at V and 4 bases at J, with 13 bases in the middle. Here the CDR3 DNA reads TGTGCCAGCAGTGACTCGACGCAAGCTGAGTACAATGAGCAGTTCTTC. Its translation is CASSDSTQAEYNEQFF.

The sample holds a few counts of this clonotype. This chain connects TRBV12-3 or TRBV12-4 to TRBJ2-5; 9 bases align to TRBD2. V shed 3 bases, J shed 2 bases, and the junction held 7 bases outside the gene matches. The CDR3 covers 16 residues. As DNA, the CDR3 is TGTGCCAGCAGTTTCTGGGCTAGCGGGAAGCAAGAGACCCAGTACTTC. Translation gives CASSFWASGKQETQYF.